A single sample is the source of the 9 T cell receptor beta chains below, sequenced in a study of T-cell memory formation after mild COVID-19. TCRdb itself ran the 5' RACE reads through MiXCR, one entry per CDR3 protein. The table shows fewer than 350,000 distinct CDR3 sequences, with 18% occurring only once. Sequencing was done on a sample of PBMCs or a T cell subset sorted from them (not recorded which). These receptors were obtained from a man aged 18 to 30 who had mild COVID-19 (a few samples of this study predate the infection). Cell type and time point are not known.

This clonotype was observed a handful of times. The CDR3 DNA follows: TGTGCCAGGACCCCGGGACTAGCGGGGGGGCCGGGAAATGAGCAGTTCTTC. Its translation is CARTPGLAGGPGNEQFF. J is TRBJ2-1 and V is TRBV11-3; 16 nucleotides match TRBD2. The CDR3 is 17 amino acids. Losses at the gene ends were 9 bases for V and 7 bases for J; bases not matched to a gene: 12. In germline, CDR1 is SGHNT, CDR2 YENEEA.

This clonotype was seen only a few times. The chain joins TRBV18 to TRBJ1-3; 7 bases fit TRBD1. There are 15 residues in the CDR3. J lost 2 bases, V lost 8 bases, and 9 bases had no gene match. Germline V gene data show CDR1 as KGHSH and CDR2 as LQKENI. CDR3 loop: CASTKQGQTGNTIYF. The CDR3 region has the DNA TGTGCCAGCACAAAACAGGGACAGACTGGAAACACCATATATTTT.

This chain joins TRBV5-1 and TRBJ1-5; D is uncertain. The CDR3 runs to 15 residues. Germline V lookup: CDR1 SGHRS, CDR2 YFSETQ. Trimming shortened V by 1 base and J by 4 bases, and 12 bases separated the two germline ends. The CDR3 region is CASSLLGAKNQPQHF. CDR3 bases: TGCGCCAGCAGCTTGTTGGGAGCGAAGAATCAGCCCCAGCATTTT.

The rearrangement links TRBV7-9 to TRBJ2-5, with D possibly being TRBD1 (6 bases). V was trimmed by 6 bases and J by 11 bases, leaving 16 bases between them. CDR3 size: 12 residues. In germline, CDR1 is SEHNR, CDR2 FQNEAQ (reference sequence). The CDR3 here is CASRPDTGSQYF. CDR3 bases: TGTGCCAGCAGACCTGATACAGGGTCTCAGTACTTC.

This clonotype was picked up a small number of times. CDR3: CASSRRQGWEQPQHF. As DNA, the CDR3 is TGTGCCAGCAGTCGGAGACAGGGGTGGGAACAGCCCCAGCATTTT. The chain carries TRBV28 and TRBJ1-5; 8 positions agree with TRBD1. V lost 5 bases to trimming and J lost 7 bases; unmatched junction nucleotides: 10. Germline V gene sequence: CDR1 MDHEN, CDR2 SYDVKM. This CDR3 has 15 residues.

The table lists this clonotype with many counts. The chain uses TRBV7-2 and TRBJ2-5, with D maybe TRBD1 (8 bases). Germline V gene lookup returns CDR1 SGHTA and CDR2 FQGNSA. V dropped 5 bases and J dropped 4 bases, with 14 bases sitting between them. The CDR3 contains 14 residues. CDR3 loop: CASSTGGGRETQYF. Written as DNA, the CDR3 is TGTGCCAGCAGCACAGGGGGGGGGAGAGAGACCCAGTACTTC.

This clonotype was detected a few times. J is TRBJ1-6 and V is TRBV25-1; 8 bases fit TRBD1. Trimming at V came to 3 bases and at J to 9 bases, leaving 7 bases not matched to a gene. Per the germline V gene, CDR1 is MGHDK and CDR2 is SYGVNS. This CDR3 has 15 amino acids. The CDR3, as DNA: TGTGCCAGCAGTGAGGGGGGACAGGAAACTTCACCCCTCCACTTT. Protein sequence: CASSEGGQETSPLHF.

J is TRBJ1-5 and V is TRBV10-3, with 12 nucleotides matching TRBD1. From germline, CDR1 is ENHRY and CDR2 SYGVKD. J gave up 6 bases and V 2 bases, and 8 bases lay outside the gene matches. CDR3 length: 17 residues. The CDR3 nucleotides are TGTGCCATCAGTGAGCCCCCGGGACAGGGGGCGGGTCAGCCCCAGCATTTT. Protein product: CAISEPPGQGAGQPQHF.

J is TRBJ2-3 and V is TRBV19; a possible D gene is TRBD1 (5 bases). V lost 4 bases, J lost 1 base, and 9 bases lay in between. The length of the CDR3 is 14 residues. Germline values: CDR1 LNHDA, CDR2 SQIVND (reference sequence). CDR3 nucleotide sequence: TGTGCCAGTAGTAGACAGACGGGCACAGATACGCAGTATTTT. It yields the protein CASSRQTGTDTQYF.